This TCR beta chain was captured in a study of T cell repertoires in cytomegalovirus infection. As for the study in general: CMV infection and matching HLA type were both indicated by public TCR beta signatures. Study outcomes and limitations: The ex vivo response showed dominance by HLA-C-restricted CMV-specific TCR beta clonotypes.

This clonotype showed up just a few times. Antigen specificity is unknown. TCRdb re-analysed the reads in MiXCR, keeping a single row per CDR3 protein. Among around 300,000 distinct CDR3 sequences, around 9.5% were seen once, and the ten largest hold around 4%. CDR3 length equals 17 residues. Germline CDR1 and CDR2: MNHNY and SVGAGI (reference sequence). V shed 2 bases and J 4 bases; nucleotides not matched to a gene: 9. The gene calls are TRBV6-6 and TRBJ2-1; TRBD2 aligns across 9 bases. This TCR came from a human donor in good health (CMV status not recorded). Some clones in this sample may be carry-over from other donors' samples. The sample consisted of PBMCs. The CDR3 reads CASSYLGGGARYNEQFF. The CDR3, as DNA: TGTGCCAGCAGTTACCTCGGCGGGGGGGCCCGGTACAATGAGCAGTTCTTC.